A single sample is the source of the 12 T cell receptor beta chains below, sequenced in a study of blood T cell repertoires in COVID-19. Only in-frame clones appear in the TCRdb table, and some are missing; sequencing was by immunoSEQ multiplex PCR. The sample contains about 260,000 clones, over 80% of which appear only once. The sample consisted of peripheral blood. These receptors originate from a woman aged 40 to 55 who had recovered from COVID-19.

This clone appeared once. The chain has TRBV5-6 and TRBJ2-5; D is undetermined. CDR1 is SGHDT, CDR2 YYEEEE, per germline. This CDR3 is built from 14 residues. Trimming pared 0 bases from V and 4 bases from J, leaving 10 bases between. The CDR3 region has the DNA TGTGCCAGCAGCTTGGGTCAGGTCGGAGAGACCCAGTACTTC. Translated: CASSLGQVGETQYF.

The chain couples TRBV21-1 to TRBJ1-2; the table's D gene call, TRBD1, was not cross checked with the DNA. TRBV21-1 is marked as a pseudogene. The CDR3 is made up of 15 amino acids. In DNA, the CDR3 is TGTGCCAGCAGCAAAGACAGGGGGCCTCACTATGGCTACACCTTC. This gives the protein CASSKDRGPHYGYTF.

This clone was detected a few times. This chain uses TRBV5-4 with TRBJ2-4; no clear D gene. Trimming cost V 1 base and J 5 bases, with 7 bases left between them. This CDR3 is built from 13 residues. Germline loops: CDR1 SGHNT, CDR2 YYREEE (reference sequence). Here the CDR3 DNA reads TGTGCCAGCAGCTTGCCGGGTGAAAACATTCAGTACTTC. Translated: CASSLPGENIQYF.

This clone has a single count. This sequence joins TRBV10-3 and TRBJ2-1; 10 bases are shared with TRBD1. Trimming took 10 bases from V and 6 from J; bases not matched to a gene: 9. This CDR3 has 14 amino acids. Germline V gene data show CDR1 as ENHRY and CDR2 as SYGVKD. The chain's CDR3 is CATARDRGSNEQFF. In nucleotides, the CDR3 is TGTGCCACTGCCCGGGACAGGGGTAGCAATGAGCAGTTCTTC.

The chain employs TRBV10-1 and TRBJ2-7; 8 nucleotides align to TRBD1. V was clipped by 0 bases and J by 7 bases; unmatched bases: 5. CDR1 is WNHNN, CDR2 SYGVQD, per germline (reference sequence). This CDR3 spans 14 amino acids. CDR3 loop: CASSESKTGGEQYF. The CDR3 coding sequence is TGCGCCAGCAGTGAGTCGAAAACAGGGGGAGAGCAGTACTTC.

The chain employs TRBV7-6 and TRBJ1-2; 9 positions agree with TRBD1. Germline lookup yields CDR1 SGHVS and CDR2 FNYEAQ. The CDR3 consists of 15 residues. V shed 5 bases, J shed 7 bases, and the junction held 11 bases outside the gene matches. DNA of the CDR3: TGTGCCAGCAGCCCGGGGACAGGGCACTTCGGTGGCTACACCTTC. Amino acid sequence: CASSPGTGHFGGYTF.

The rearrangement links TRBV9 to TRBJ1-1; TRBD1 matches 7 bases. Germline V gene data show CDR1 as SGDLS and CDR2 as YYNGEE. V lost 0 bases, J lost 10 bases, and 12 bases stayed unmatched. This CDR3 contains 15 residues. CDR3 in DNA: TGTGCCAGCAGCGTAGAGGGGGCGGCCCGGGTCGGAGCTTTCTTT. It translates to CASSVEGAARVGAFF.

V usage is TRBV4-1 and J usage is TRBJ1-4; 10 bases fit TRBD1. The germline V gene has CDR1 MGHRA and CDR2 YSYEKL. The CDR3 spans 16 residues. The V gene end was trimmed by 4 bases and the J gene end by 7 bases; junction bases not matched to a gene: 9. Here the CDR3 DNA reads TGCGCCAGCAGCCCCTCCTCGGACAGGGGGAGTGAAAAACTGTTTTTT. Its translation is CASSPSSDRGSEKLFF.

In its sample, this clone was seen once. This chain joins TRBV6-2 or TRBV6-3 and TRBJ2-2; the match to TRBD2 covers 9 bases. CDR3 length: 13 residues. Per germline, CDR1 MNHEY and CDR2 SVGEGT. After removal of 2 bases from V and 10 bases from J, the junction contained 2 bases not matched to a gene. CDR3 DNA sequence: TGTGCCAGCAGTTACCCGGGACTAGCGGAGCTGTTTTTT. Amino acid sequence: CASSYPGLAELFF.

In its sample, this clone was seen once. The chain employs TRBV18 and TRBJ1-2, with TRBD1 matching 12 bases. This CDR3 has 20 residues. V dropped 3 bases and J dropped 3; count of bases not matched to a gene: 17. The germline CDR1 and CDR2 sequences are KGHSH and LQKENI. CDR3 amino acids: CASSPTTGQGASFDYYGYTF. Written as DNA, the CDR3 is TGTGCCAGCTCACCGACGACGGGACAGGGGGCTTCTTTCGATTACTATGGCTACACCTTC. Together with reference TRBV18 and TRBJ1-2, the CDR3 gives the full variable domain: NAGVMQNPRHLVRRRGQEARLRCSPMKGHSHVYWYRQLPEEGLKFMVYLQKENIIDESGMPKERFSAEFPKEGPSILRIQQVVRGDSAAYFCASSPTTGQGASFDYYGYTFGSGTRLTVV.

The chain employs TRBV5-1 and TRBJ1-2, with D maybe TRBD1 (6 bases). Germline V gives CDR1 SGHRS, CDR2 YFSETQ. Trimming left V 4 bases short and J 6 bases short, with 16 bases between. The CDR3 is made up of 14 amino acids. CDR3 coding DNA: TGCGCCAGCAGCAACGACGGGACACCGGATGGCTACACCTTC. Translating it yields CASSNDGTPDGYTF.

The chain recombines TRBV24-1 with TRBJ1-1; a possible D gene is TRBD1 (5 bases). The V and J ends lost 1 base and 2 bases respectively, with 7 bases between them. CDR3 size: 14 residues. Per germline, CDR1 KGHDR and CDR2 SFDVKD. The CDR3 is CATSDLQENTEAFF. CDR3 sequence (DNA): TGTGCCACCAGTGATTTACAGGAAAACACTGAAGCTTTCTTT.